The subject of this entry is one T cell receptor beta chain. The record originates from a study of blood T cell repertoires in COVID-19. Looking at the study overall: The United States, Italy and Spain provided the acute and convalescent COVID-19 samples. Sources were T cells, B-cell-depleted T cells, or PBMCs; the material itself was cDNA or gDNA.

Original data processing: Quantification of nucleated cells was approximated via reference gene primer amplification. Using immunoSEQ multiplex PCR, the repertoire was profiled, and TCRdb retains in-frame clones only, with some absent. For V, J and clone size, that table is used; D and trimming come from the DNA. The sample comprises some 180,000 clones, more than 75% of which are singletons, and 6% rests with the top ten. Sequenced material: peripheral blood. The sequence came from a man aged 40-49 years with active or convalescent COVID-19.

DNA for the CDR3: TGTGCCAGCGCTGGCCGACTAGCGGGCGATACGCAGTATTTT. Amino acids: CASAGRLAGDTQYF. J is TRBJ2-3 and V is TRBV7-2, with 10 nucleotides matching TRBD2. The CDR3 sequence is 14 residues long. V trimming: 8 bases; J trimming: 6 bases; junction bases outside the gene matches: 8. CDR1 is SGHTA, CDR2 FQGNSA, per germline.